This is a list of T cell receptor beta chains from one sample in a study of cytomegalovirus exposure and HLA in healthy donors. Assay used: immunoSEQ multiplex PCR; TCRdb lists only in-frame clones, some missing. The sample contains about 150,000 clones, 70% to 80% of which appear only once. Material: PBMCs. Source of these receptors: a man aged 45-65 years in good health and CMV-seropositive. Both conserved end residues are part of each CDR3. Some rows mark clone size as missing; the rest say once, few, many or name a class of expanded clone.

j_gene	abundance	v_gene	CDR3aa
TRBJ2-2	once	TRBV28	CASGLDGAATGELFF
TRBJ2-5	-	TRBV19	CASSRTTETQYF
TRBJ2-7	-	TRBV5-4	CASNLGGGYEQYF
TRBJ2-3	-	TRBV18	CASSPPSGRTDTQYF
TRBJ2-7	few	TRBV19	CASSIGANHVYEQYF
TRBJ1-1	-	TRBV7-9	CASSEKVGGGDTEAFF
TRBJ1-4	few	TRBV7-6	CASSARRTGGNEKLFF
TRBJ2-7	-	TRBV5-5	CASRTQGSSYEQYF
TRBJ2-5	-	TRBV6-1	CASRSGLEETQYF
TRBJ1-4	few	TRBV27	CASSDRGSNEKLFF